Here is one TCR beta chain with its context. Single viable CD3+CD4+CD8-CD45RO+ cells were sorted as the memory CD4+ T cells. CDR1 is LNHDA and CDR2 is SQIVND in the germline V gene (reference sequence). This CDR3 has 12 amino acids. The V gene lost 2 bases and the J gene lost 7 bases, with 6 bases spanning the gap. This record comes from a study of memory CD4+ T cells and cytomegalovirus serostatus. The table came from immunoSEQ multiplex PCR; TCRdb's copy has only in-frame clones and leaves some out. The data show 40,000 to 55,000 clones, approximately 81% seen once. The TCR was taken from an adult in good health and CMV-seropositive. Input material: memory CD4+ T cells from blood. J is TRBJ1-5 and V is TRBV19; D perhaps matches TRBD1 (5 bases). CDR3 loop: CASSIRGQPQHF. CDR3 bases: TGTGCCAGTAGTATACGGGGCCAGCCCCAGCATTTT.